This T cell receptor (beta chain) was recovered during a study of OX40 agonist ivuxolimab in advanced cancers. A note on the overall study: Ivuxolimab, which targeted the costimulatory receptor OX40 (CD134), was an agonistic, fully human IgG2 monoclonal antibody. Three dose-escalation patients achieved partial responses, one with hepatocellular carcinoma and two with cutaneous melanoma. The paper describes the monotherapy dose-escalation part (N of about 50 patients) of the phase I trial of ivuxolimab. Intravenous ivuxolimab was administered to patients every 2 weeks at six dose levels: 0.01, 0.1, 0.3, 1.5, 3 and 10 mg/kg. In the dose-escalation cohort, 70% to 90% of patients were male, and the mean age was 60 years with a range of roughly 20 to 79. Peripheral TCRbeta sequencing was intended to test whether TCR sequence diversity was altered and clonal T-cell expansion was caused by ivuxolimab. Of the roughly 52 dose-escalation patients, hepatocellular carcinoma was present in about 20, melanoma in approximately 15, renal cell carcinoma in 9 and head and neck cancer in 9. Prior anti-PD-1, anti-PD-L1 or anti-CTLA-4 therapy was permitted, and checkpoint inhibitors had been received by roughly two fifths of dose-escalation patients. What the authors observed across the whole study: At doses of 0.1 to 3.0 mg/kg, clonal expansion of both CD4+ and CD8+ T cells in blood was seen between baseline and week 6. On average, CD8+ T cells showed more expanded clones than CD4+ T cells after ivuxolimab. Partial responders in the 0.1-3.0 mg/kg groups had among the lowest normalized peripheral clonal expansion, especially among CD8+ T cells. Low levels of normalized T-cell clonal expansion were also shown by some nonresponding patients. The antigen specificity of the peripheral T cells that underwent clonal expansion was not determined.

To sequence the TCRbeta CDR3 region, genomic DNA was isolated from the sorted cells. The immunoSEQ Assay was used for sequencing of TCRbeta CDR3 regions. Here the immuneACCESS table is served through TCRdb, limited to in-frame sequences with V and J called. Missing clones are a known gap in these copies; in checked studies unresolved V genes cover under half, and the rest lacks a known reason. The sample profile shows tens of thousands of clones; just over 90% of them were found once. The ten largest clones add up to approximately 15% of the sample. As to this clone: Its antigen is still unknown. Qualities for individual bases were not recorded, and no much larger clone is one base off.

CDR1 and CDR2 are drawn from the germline V gene (reference sequence): MNHEY, SMNVEV. The CDR3, from cysteine to phenylalanine, totals 16 residues. The entry retains the CDR3 DNA only, 48 bases that are in frame from base 1. V lost 5 bases and J lost 3 bases, and the count of bases not matched to a germline gene is 6. Patients with a history of autoimmune disease or receiving systemic immunosuppression were excluded from the trial. Peripheral blood for TCR sequencing was collected from all dose cohorts at baseline, on cycle 4 day 1, and on cycle 7 day 1. Samples came from an open-label, multicenter, first-in-human phase I dose-escalation trial of ivuxolimab. Adults with locally advanced or metastatic head and neck squamous cell, hepatocellular, melanoma or renal cell carcinoma were enrolled in the trial. Before TCR sequencing, CD4+ T cells and CD8+ T cells were sorted from peripheral blood as separate populations.

This sequence was found in an adult with an advanced solid tumor such as melanoma, head and neck, liver or kidney cancer. The sample in question was CD4+ or CD8+ T cells sorted from blood, obtained in a trial of the OX40 agonist ivuxolimab. The sequence joins TRBV27 to TRBJ2-7, with 14 junctional bases fitting TRBD2. The CDR3 reads CASSPGTSGRIYEQYF. The DNA reads TGTGCCAGCAGTCCAGGGACTAGCGGGAGAATCTACGAGCAGTACTTC.